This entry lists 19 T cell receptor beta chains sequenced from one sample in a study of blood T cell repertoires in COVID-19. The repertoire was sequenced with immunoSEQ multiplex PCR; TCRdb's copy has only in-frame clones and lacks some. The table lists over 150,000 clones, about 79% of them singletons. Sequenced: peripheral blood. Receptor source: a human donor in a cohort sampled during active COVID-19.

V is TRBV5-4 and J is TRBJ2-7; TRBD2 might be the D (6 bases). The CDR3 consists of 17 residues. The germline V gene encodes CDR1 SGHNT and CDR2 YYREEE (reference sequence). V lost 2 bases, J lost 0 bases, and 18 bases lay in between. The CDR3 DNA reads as TGTGCCAGCAGCTTAAACTCGGGACTCGCCAGCTCCTACGAGCAGTACTTC. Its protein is CASSLNSGLASSYEQYF.

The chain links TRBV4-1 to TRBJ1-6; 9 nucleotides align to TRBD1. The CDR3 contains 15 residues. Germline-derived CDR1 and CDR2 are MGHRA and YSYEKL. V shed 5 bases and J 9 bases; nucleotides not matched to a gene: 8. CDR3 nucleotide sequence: TGCGCCAGCAGCGAAAGCGGGACAGGGTTTTCACCCCTCCACTTT. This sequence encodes CASSESGTGFSPLHF.

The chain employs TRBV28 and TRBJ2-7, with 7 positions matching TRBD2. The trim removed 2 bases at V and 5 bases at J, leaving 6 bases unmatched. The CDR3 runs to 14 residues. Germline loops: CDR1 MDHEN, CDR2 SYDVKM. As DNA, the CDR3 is TGTGCCAGCAGTTTACTGGGGGGAGGGAACGAGCAGTACTTC. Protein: CASSLLGGGNEQYF.

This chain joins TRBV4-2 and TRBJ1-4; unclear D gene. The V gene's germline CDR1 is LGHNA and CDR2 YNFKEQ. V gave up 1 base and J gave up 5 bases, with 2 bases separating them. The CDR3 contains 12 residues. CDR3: CASSQANEKLFF. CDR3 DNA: TGTGCCAGCAGCCAAGCGAATGAAAAACTGTTTTTT.

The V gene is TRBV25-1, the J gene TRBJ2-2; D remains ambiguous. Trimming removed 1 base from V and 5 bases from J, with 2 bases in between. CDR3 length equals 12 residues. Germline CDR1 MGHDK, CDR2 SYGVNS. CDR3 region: CASSELTGELFF. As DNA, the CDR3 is TGTGCCAGCAGTGAATTAACCGGGGAGCTGTTTTTT.

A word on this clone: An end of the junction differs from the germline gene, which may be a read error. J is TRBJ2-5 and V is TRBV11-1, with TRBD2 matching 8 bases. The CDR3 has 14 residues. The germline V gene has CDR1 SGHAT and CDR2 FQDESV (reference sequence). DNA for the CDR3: TGTGCCAGCACCTTAGAGCGGGAGCTAGAGACCCAGTACTTC. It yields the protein CASTLERELETQYF.

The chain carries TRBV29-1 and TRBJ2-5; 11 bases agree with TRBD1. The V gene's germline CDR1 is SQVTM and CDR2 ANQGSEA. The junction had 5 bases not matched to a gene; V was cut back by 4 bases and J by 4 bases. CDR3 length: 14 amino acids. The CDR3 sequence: CSVVLGQGGETQYF. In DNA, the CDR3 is TGCAGCGTTGTTTTGGGACAGGGGGGAGAGACCCAGTACTTC. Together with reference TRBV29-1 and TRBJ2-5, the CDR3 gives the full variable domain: SAVISQKPSRDICQRGTSLTIQCQVDSQVTMMFWYRQQPGQSLTLIATANQGSEATYESGFVIDKFPISRPNLTFSTLTVSNMSPEDSSIYLCSVVLGQGGETQYFGPGTRLLVL.

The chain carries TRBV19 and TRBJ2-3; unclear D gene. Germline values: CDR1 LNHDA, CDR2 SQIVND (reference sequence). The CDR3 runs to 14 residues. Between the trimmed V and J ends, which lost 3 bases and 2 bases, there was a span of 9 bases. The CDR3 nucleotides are TGTGCCAGTAGTATGACTTCGCTCACAGATACGCAGTATTTT. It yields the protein CASSMTSLTDTQYF.

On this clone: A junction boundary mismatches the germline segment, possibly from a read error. The CDR3 spells CASNEPTGTGGSYEQYF. DNA of the CDR3: TGTGCCAGCAATGAACCAACCGGGACAGGGGGTTCCTACGAGCAGTACTTC. V and J are TRBV2 and TRBJ2-7; 11 bases match TRBD1. The germline gives CDR1 SNHLY, CDR2 FYNNEI. This CDR3 comprises 17 residues. The variable domain in full, with the rest retrieved from reference TRBV2 and TRBJ2-7, is EPEVTQTPSHQVTQMGQEVILRCVPISNHLYFYWYRQILGQKVEFLVSFYNNEISEKSEIFDDQFSVERPDGSNFTLKIRSTKLEDSAMYFCASNEPTGTGGSYEQYFGPGTRLTVT.

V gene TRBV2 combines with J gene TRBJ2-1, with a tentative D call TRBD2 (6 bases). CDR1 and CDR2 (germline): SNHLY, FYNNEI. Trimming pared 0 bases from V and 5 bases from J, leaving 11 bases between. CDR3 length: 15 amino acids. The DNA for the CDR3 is TGTGCCAGCAGTGAAGCCGGGACTTTCAACAATGAGCAGTTCTTC. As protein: CASSEAGTFNNEQFF.

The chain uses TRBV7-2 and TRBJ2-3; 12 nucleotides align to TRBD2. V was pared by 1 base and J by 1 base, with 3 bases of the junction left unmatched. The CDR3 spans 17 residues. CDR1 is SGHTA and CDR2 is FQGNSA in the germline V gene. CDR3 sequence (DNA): TGTGCCAGCAGCTTAGGGGCTAGCGGGAGGGGCACAGATACGCAGTATTTT. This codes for CASSLGASGRGTDTQYF.

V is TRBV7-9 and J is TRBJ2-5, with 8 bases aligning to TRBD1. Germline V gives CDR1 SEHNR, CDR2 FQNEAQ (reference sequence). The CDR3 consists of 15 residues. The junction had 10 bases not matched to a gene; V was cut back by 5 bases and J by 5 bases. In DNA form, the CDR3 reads TGTGCCAGCAGCGACAACAGGGGGTTGGGTGAGACCCAGTACTTC. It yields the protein CASSDNRGLGETQYF. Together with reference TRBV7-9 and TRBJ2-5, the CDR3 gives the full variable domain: DTGVSQNPRHKITKRGQNVTFRCDPISEHNRLYWYRQTLGQGPEFLTYFQNEAQLEKSRLLSDRFSAERPKGSFSTLEIQRTEQGDSAMYLCASSDNRGLGETQYFGPGTRLLVL.

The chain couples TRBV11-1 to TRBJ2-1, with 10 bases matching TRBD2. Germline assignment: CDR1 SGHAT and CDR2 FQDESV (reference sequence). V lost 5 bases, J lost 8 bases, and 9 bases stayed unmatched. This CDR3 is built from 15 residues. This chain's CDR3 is CASSPSSGRSDEQFF. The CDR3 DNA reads TGTGCCAGCAGCCCCTCTAGCGGGAGAAGCGATGAGCAGTTCTTC.

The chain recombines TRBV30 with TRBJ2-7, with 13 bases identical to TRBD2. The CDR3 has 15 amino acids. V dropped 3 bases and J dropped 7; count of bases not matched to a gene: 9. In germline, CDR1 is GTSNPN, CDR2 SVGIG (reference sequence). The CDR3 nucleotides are TGTGCCTGGAGGACTAGCGGGGGGTCCTACTGGGAGCAGTACTTC. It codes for CAWRTSGGSYWEQYF.

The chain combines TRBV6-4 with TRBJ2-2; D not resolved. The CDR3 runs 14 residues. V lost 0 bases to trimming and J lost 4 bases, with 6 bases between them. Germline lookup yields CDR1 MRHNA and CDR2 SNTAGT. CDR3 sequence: CASSDSTGTGELFF. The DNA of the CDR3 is TGTGCCAGCAGTGACTCGACGGGCACCGGGGAGCTGTTTTTT.

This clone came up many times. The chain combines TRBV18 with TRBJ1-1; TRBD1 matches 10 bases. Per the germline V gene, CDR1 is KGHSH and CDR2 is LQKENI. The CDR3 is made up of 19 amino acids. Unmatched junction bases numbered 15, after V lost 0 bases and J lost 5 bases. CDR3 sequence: CASSPPRDRGFLVRTEAFF. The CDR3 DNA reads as TGTGCCAGCTCACCACCAAGGGACAGGGGTTTTCTGGTTCGGACTGAAGCTTTCTTT.

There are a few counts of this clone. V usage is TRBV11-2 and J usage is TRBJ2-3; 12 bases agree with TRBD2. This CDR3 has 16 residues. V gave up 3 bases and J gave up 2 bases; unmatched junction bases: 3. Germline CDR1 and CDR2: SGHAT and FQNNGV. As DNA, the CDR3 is TGTGCCAGCAGCTTGACTAGCGGGAGTACCACAGATACGCAGTATTTT. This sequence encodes CASSLTSGSTTDTQYF.

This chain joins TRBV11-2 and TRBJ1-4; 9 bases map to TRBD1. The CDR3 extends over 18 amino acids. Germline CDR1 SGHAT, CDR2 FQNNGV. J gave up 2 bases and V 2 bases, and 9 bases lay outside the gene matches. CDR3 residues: CASSLNPGQGVTNEKLFF. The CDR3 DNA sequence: TGTGCCAGCAGCTTAAATCCGGGACAGGGTGTGACTAATGAAAAACTGTTTTTT.

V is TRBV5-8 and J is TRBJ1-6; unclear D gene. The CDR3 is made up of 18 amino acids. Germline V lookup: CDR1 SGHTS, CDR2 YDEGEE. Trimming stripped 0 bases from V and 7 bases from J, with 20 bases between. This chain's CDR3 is CASSLARGKGRMNSPLHF. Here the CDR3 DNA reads TGTGCCAGCAGCTTGGCCCGCGGGAAGGGAAGAATGAATTCACCCCTCCACTTT.